The T cell receptor beta chain under discussion was sequenced for a study of Ad26.COV2.S vaccination and SARS-CoV-2 variants (dated by TCRdb to about 2021). Regarding the complete study: Donors in the vaccine arm were drawn from COV1001, a multicentre, randomized, double-blind, placebo-controlled phase I-IIa trial testing Ad26.COV2.S in healthy adults. Trial participants were randomized into five groups of five: low-dose or high-dose Ad26.COV2.S given once or twice, or placebo on both occasions. TCRbeta repertoire sequencing was used to assess the specificity and breadth of SARS-CoV-2-reactive T cell receptors after Ad26.COV2.S vaccination. Blinding of investigators to trial group allocation was maintained during experiments and outcome assessment. The TCR-sequenced set comprised around 30 samples: about 19 Ad26.COV2.S vaccine recipients, 5 placebo recipients and 8 SARS-CoV-2 convalescent individuals. Dosing of Ad26.COV2.S was intramuscular, at either 5x10^10 or 1x10^11 viral particles, delivered as one shot or as two shots spaced 56 days apart.

In regard to this clone: Its antigen is still unknown. No base quality information exists; no much larger clone differs at one position.

TCRbeta CDR3 regions were sequenced with the immunoSEQ Assay. After extraction, genomic DNA underwent amplification by bias-controlled multiplex PCR, followed by high-throughput sequencing. In the original analysis: Collapsing and filtering of sequences were performed to quantify the absolute abundance of each unique TCRbeta CDR3 region. T cell fraction was estimated by normalization of TCRbeta template counts to usable DNA, with usable DNA being measured through amplification of reference genes present in all nucleated cells. Repertoire TCRs were annotated as SARS-CoV-2-specific by exact matching of V gene, CDR3 amino acid sequence and J gene to a known reactive TCR set. The reference SARS-CoV-2 TCR set was obtained from MIRA and was filtered for enrichment in COVID-19-positive ImmuneCODE repertoires, whereby public or cross-reactive TCRs were removed. Drawing on the MIRA antigens, annotated TCRs were analysed further at the level of specific ORF or position within ORF. Breadth was defined as annotated unique rearrangements over total unique productive rearrangements; depth was the summed frequency of those rearrangements. Two-sided Wilcoxon rank-sum tests were used to compare TCR breadth between groups. Here the immuneACCESS table is served through TCRdb, limited to in-frame sequences with V and J called. Missing clones are a known gap in these copies; in checked studies unresolved V genes cover under half, and the rest lacks a known reason. The V and J calls and clone size were taken over from that table, and D and trimming were inferred from the DNA. The sample table lists about 320,000 clones, around 84% of them with a count of one. Together, the top ten hold around 1.9% of the sample.

The full study reports these points: Ad26.COV2.S recipients had higher spike-specific TCR breadth than placebo recipients (P = 0.0014). It was noted by the authors that total T cell responses may have been underestimated by the TCR breadth and depth analyses. Non-spike TCR breadth was comparable between vaccine and placebo recipients, consistent with the vaccine containing only spike. Comparing responses between vaccine doses or regimens was not something the study was powered to do. After vaccination, spike-specific CD8+ and CD4+ T cell responses were reported to show substantial breadth.

The treatment or condition label on this specimen signifies: some 20 received Ad26.COV2.S at low or high dose, single or two shots; about five received placebo; per-sample allocation not given. For vaccine and placebo recipients, repertoires were sequenced using samples collected on day 63 after the first injection. Cohort 1b enrolled 20 to 30 adults aged 18-55 years at a single site in Boston, USA, between 29 July and 7 August 2020. Ad26.COV2.S was a replication-incompetent adenovirus type 26 vector that expressed a prefusion-stabilized SARS-CoV-2 spike protein derived from the original Wuhan strain. Taken from the germline V gene (reference sequence), the CDR1 and CDR2 loops are LNHNV and YYDKDF. V and J lose 1 base and 0 bases, and a span of 10 bases separates them. Including the terminal cysteine and phenylalanine, the CDR3 comprises 17 residues. Only the CDR3 DNA stays, 51 bases, in frame from base 1.

The chain is made from TRBV15 and TRBJ1-6, with the D gene not clear enough to name. Specimen: peripheral blood, collected in a trial of Ad26.COV2.S vaccine versus placebo. This clonotype was obtained from a person between 18 and 65 years old who received the Ad26.COV2.S COVID-19 vaccine or a placebo. CDR3 sequence: CATSRGRASSYNSPLHF. The bases read TGTGCCACCAGCAGAGGCCGGGCGAGCTCCTATAATTCACCCCTCCACTTT.